This TCR beta chain derives from a study of CD8 T cells in Susac syndrome. TCR beta was sequenced from blood CD8+ and CD4+ T cells. Negative isolation was used for CD8+ and CD4+ T cells, and FACS enrichment was applied to TEMRA cells. Findings and limits, study-wide: The study conceded that its TCR sequencing and HLA analysis involved relatively few individuals.

On this clonotype itself: Antigen: not known.

The CDR3 extends over 15 amino acids. The germline V gene encodes CDR1 SEHNR and CDR2 FQNEAQ (reference sequence). V was clipped by 7 bases and J by 4 bases, with 19 bases between them. With random hexamers, roughly 0.45 to 1 ug RNA was reverse transcribed. A single record per CDR3 protein comes from TCRdb applying MiXCR to the immunoSEQ multiplex PCR reads. In the table there are 150,000 to 200,000 distinct CDR3 sequences, around 93% of which are singletons. Sequenced: CD4+ T cells from PBMCs. This sequence was found in a human donor in good health. The chain employs TRBV7-9 and TRBJ1-2; a possible D gene is TRBD1 (6 bases). The CDR3 bases are TGTGCCAGCAACCCTTCGCAGGGGCGCGGCTATGGCTACACCTTC. The encoded protein is CASNPSQGRGYGYTF. Full variable domain (remainder filled in from reference TRBV7-9 and TRBJ1-2): DTGVSQNPRHKITKRGQNVTFRCDPISEHNRLYWYRQTLGQGPEFLTYFQNEAQLEKSRLLSDRFSAERPKGSFSTLEIQRTEQGDSAMYLCASNPSQGRGYGYTFGSGTRLTVV.